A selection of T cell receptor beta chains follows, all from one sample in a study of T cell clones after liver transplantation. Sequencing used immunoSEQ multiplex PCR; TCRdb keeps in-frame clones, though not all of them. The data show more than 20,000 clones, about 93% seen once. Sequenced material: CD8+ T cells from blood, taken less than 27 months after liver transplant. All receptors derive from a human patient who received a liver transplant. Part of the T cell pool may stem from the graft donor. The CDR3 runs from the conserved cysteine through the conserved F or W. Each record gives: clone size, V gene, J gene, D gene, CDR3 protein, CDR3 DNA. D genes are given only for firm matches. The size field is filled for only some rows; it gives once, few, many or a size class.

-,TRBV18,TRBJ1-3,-,CASWGVGNTIYF,TGTGCCAGCTGGGGAGTTGGAAACACCATATATTTT
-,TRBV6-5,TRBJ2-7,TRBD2,CASIAGGEQYF,TGTGCCAGTATAGCGGGAGGGGAGCAGTACTTC
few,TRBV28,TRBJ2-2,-,CASSLPEGLTGELFF,TGTGCCAGCAGTTTACCGGAGGGCCTCACCGGGGAGCTGTTTTTT
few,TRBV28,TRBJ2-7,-,CASSSQTRSYEQYF,TGTGCCAGCAGCTCTCAGACACGTTCCTACGAGCAGTACTTC
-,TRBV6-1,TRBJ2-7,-,CASSTRTEGTYEQYF,TGTGCCAGCAGTACCCGGACAGAGGGGACCTACGAGCAGTACTTC
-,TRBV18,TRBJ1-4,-,CASSPRTEGLGEKLFF,TGTGCCAGCTCACCAAGGACAGAGGGGCTTGGCGAAAAACTGTTTTTT
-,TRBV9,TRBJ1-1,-,CASSPWDNRNTEAFF,TGTGCCAGCAGCCCATGGGACAATCGGAACACTGAAGCTTTCTTT
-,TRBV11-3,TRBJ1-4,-,CASSTPEQREKLFF,TGTGCCAGCAGCACCCCGGAACAGCGTGAAAAACTGTTTTTT
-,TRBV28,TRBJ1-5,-,CASSFGVKQIVNQPQHF,TGTGCCAGCAGTTTTGGCGTAAAACAGATCGTGAATCAGCCCCAGCATTTT
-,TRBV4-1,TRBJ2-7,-,CASSQNLGEYEQYF,TGCGCCAGCAGCCAAAACCTCGGGGAGTACGAGCAGTACTTC
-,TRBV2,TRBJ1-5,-,CASSEALQGVQPQHF,TGTGCCAGCAGTGAAGCGCTTCAAGGTGTTCAGCCCCAGCATTTT
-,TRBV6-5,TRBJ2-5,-,CASSYGWGNQETQYF,TGTGCCAGCAGTTACGGATGGGGCAACCAAGAGACCCAGTACTTC
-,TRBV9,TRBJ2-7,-,CASSVGDSQYEQYF,TGTGCCAGCAGCGTTGGGGACTCTCAATACGAGCAGTACTTC
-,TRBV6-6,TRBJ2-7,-,CASRGDSGSSYEQYF,TGTGCCAGCAGGGGGGACTCCGGGAGCTCCTACGAGCAGTACTTC
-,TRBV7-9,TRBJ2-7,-,CASSSPGTISYEQYF,TGTGCCAGCAGCTCGCCCGGGACCATCTCCTACGAGCAGTACTTC
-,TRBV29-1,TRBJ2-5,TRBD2,CSVDGLAGKTQYF,TGCAGCGTTGATGGACTAGCGGGAAAGACCCAGTACTTC
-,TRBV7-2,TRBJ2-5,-,CASSLWAGTQETQYF,TGTGCCAGCAGCTTATGGGCGGGGACCCAAGAGACCCAGTACTTC
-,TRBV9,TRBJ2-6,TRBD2,CASSVATSGSSGANVLTF,TGTGCCAGCAGCGTAGCTACTAGCGGGAGTTCTGGGGCCAACGTCCTGACTTTC
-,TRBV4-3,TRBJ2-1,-,CASSQRDRNTNEQFF,TGCGCCAGCAGCCAAAGGGACCGCAACACCAATGAGCAGTTCTTC
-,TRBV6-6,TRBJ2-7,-,CASSYGGQSSYEQYF,TGTGCCAGCAGTTACGGGGGCCAGAGCTCCTACGAGCAGTACTTC
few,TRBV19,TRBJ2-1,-,CASSILSPEGEQFF,TGTGCCAGTAGTATTTTAAGCCCAGAGGGTGAGCAGTTCTTC
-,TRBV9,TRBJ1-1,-,CASSLGGGTEAFF,TGTGCCAGCAGCCTTGGTGGGGGCACTGAAGCTTTCTTT
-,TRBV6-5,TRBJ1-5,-,CASSLLTPAVDQPQHF,TGTGCCAGCAGTTTACTGACACCGGCAGTAGATCAGCCCCAGCATTTT
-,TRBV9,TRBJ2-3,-,CASSVGTDTQYF,TGTGCCAGCAGCGTAGGCACAGATACGCAGTATTTT